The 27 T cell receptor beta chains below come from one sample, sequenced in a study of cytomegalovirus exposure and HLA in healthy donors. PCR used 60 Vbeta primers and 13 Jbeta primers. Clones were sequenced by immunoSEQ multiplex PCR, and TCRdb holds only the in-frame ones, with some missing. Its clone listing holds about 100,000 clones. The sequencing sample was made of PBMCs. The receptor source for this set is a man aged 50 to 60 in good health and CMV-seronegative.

The CDR3 reads CASSPGLYNEQFF. CDR3 nucleotide sequence: TGTGCCAGCTCACCTGGGCTATACAATGAGCAGTTCTTC. The rearrangement joins TRBV18 to TRBJ2-1; D remains unclear. CDR1 and CDR2 (germline): KGHSH, LQKENI. This CDR3 contains 13 residues. The V and J ends lost 3 bases and 4 bases respectively, with 7 bases between them.

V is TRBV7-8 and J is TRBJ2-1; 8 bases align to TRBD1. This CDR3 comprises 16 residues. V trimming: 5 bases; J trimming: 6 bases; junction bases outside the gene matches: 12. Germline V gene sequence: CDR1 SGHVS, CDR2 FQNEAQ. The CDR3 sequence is CASSAKGQGYANEQFF. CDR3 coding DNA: TGTGCCAGCAGCGCAAAAGGACAGGGCTATGCCAATGAGCAGTTCTTC.

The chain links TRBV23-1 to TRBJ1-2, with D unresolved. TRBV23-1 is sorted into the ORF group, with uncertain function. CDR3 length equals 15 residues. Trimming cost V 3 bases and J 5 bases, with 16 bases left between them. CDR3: CASSHPGGPWYGYTF. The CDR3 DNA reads TGCGCCAGCAGTCACCCCGGAGGCCCGTGGTATGGCTACACCTTC.

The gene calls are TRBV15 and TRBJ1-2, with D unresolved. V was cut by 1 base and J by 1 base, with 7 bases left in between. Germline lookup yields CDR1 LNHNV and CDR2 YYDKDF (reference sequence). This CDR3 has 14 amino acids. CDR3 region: CATSRGLINYGYTF. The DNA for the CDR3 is TGTGCCACCAGCAGAGGCCTAATTAACTATGGCTACACCTTC.

Here the CDR3 reads CASSSQGAGNNQPQHF. The CDR3 nucleotides are TGTGCCAGCAGTTCCCAGGGGGCCGGGAACAATCAGCCCCAGCATTTT. The chain links TRBV2 to TRBJ1-5; 8 nucleotides line up with TRBD1. Germline V CDR1 and CDR2: SNHLY, FYNNEI. The length of the CDR3 is 16 residues. J was trimmed by 3 bases and V by 5 bases; bases with no gene match: 9.

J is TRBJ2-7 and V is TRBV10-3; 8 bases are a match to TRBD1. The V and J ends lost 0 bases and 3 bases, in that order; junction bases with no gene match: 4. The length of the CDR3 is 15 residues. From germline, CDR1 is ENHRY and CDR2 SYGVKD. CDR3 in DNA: TGTGCCATCAGTGAGTCAGGGACAGGAAACTACGAGCAGTACTTC. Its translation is CAISESGTGNYEQYF.

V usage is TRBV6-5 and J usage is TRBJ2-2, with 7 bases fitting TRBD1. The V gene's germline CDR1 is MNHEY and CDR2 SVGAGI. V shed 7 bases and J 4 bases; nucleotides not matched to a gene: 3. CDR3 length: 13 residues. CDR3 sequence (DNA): TGTGCCAGCAACAACAGGGGCACCGGGGAGCTGTTTTTT. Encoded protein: CASNNRGTGELFF.

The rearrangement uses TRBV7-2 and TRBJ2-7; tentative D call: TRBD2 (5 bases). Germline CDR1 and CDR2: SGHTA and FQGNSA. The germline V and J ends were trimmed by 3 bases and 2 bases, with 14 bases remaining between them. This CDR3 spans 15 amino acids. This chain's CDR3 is CASSFGEGRAYEQYF. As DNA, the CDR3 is TGTGCCAGCAGCTTTGGGGAAGGGCGGGCCTACGAGCAGTACTTC.

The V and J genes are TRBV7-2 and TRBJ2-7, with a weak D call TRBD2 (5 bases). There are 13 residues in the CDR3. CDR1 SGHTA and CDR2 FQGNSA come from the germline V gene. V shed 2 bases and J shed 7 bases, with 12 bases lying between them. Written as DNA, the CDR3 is TGTGCCAGCAGCTTACGGGGTCGTGGAGAGCAGTACTTC. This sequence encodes CASSLRGRGEQYF.

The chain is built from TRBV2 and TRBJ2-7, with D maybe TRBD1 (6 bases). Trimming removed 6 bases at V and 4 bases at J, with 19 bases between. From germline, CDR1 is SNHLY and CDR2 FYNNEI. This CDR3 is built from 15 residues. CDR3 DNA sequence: TGTGCCAGCAGCGAGGACAGTCAGATAAAATACGAGCAGTACTTC. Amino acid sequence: CASSEDSQIKYEQYF.

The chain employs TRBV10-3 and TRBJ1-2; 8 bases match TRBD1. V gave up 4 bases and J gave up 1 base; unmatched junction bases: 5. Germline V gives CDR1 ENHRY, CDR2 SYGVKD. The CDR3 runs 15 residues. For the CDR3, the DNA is TGTGCCATCAGTGTAGGGACAGGACTTAACTATGGCTACACCTTC. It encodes CAISVGTGLNYGYTF.

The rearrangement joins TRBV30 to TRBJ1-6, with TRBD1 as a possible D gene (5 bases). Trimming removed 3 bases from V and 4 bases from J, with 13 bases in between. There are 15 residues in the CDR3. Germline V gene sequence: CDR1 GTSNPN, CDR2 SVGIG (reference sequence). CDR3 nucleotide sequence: TGTGCCTGGAGGGATCGGACATTTTATAATTCACCCCTCCACTTT. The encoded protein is CAWRDRTFYNSPLHF.

The CDR3 region is CASQPREAGGVTQYF. The CDR3 nucleotides read TGTGCCAGCCAGCCCAGAGAGGCGGGGGGGGTTACGCAGTATTTT. The chain carries TRBV27 and TRBJ2-3; 9 bases match TRBD2. CDR3 length equals 15 residues. Losses at the gene ends were 8 bases for V and 8 bases for J; bases not matched to a gene: 14. Per germline, CDR1 MNHEY and CDR2 SMNVEV (reference sequence).

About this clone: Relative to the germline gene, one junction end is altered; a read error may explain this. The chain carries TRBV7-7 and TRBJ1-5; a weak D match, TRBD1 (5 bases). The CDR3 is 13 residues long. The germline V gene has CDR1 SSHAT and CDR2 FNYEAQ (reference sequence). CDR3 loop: CASSLGQGQPQHF. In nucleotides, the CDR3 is TGTGCTAGCAGCTTAGGGCAGGGCCAGCCCCAGCATTTT.

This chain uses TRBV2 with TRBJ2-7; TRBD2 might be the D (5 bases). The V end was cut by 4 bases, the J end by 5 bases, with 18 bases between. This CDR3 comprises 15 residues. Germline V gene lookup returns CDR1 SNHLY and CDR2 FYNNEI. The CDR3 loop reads CASSGPGIGGNEQYF. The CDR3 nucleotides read TGTGCCAGCAGTGGACCGGGGATCGGTGGGAACGAGCAGTACTTC.

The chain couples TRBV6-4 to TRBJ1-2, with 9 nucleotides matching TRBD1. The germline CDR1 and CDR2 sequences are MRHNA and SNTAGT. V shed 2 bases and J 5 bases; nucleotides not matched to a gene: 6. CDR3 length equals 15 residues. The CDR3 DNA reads TGTGCCAGCAGTGACAAGCACAGGGGGCAATATGGCTACACCTTC. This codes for CASSDKHRGQYGYTF.

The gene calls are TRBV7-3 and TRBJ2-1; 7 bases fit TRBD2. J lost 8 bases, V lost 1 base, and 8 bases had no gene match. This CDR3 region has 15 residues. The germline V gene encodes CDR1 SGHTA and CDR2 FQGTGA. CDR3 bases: TGTGCCAGCAGCTTAATCGGTGGTGCGGGGGATGAGCAGTTCTTC. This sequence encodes CASSLIGGAGDEQFF.

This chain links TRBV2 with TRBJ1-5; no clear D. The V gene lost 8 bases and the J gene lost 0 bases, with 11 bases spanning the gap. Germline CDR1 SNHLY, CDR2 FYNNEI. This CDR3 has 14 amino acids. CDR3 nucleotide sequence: TGTGCCAGCGGAGGCTCCTATAGCAATCAGCCCCAGCATTTT. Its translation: CASGGSYSNQPQHF. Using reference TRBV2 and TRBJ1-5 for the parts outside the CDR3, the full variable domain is EPEVTQTPSHQVTQMGQEVILRCVPISNHLYFYWYRQILGQKVEFLVSFYNNEISEKSEIFDDQFSVERPDGSNFTLKIRSTKLEDSAMYFCASGGSYSNQPQHFGDGTRLSIL.

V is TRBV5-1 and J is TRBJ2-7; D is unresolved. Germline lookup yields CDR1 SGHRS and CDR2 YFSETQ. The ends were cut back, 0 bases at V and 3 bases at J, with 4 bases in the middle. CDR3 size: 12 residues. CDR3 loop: CASSLDFYEQYF. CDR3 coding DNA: TGCGCCAGCAGCTTGGACTTCTACGAGCAGTACTTC.

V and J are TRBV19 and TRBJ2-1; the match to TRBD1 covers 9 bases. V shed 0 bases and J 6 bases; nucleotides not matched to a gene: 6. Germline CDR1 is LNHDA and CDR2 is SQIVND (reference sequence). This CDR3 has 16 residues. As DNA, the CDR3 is TGTGCCAGTAGTATAGATCGGAGACAGGGGGGCAATGAGCAGTTCTTC. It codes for CASSIDRRQGGNEQFF.

CDR3 nucleotides: TGCGCCAGCAGCCACGTTACAGGGGGGACTAACACTGAAGCTTTCTTT. This sequence encodes CASSHVTGGTNTEAFF. The rearrangement uses TRBV4-1 and TRBJ1-1, with 8 bases fitting TRBD1. Trimming took 3 bases from V and 2 from J; bases not matched to a gene: 8. The CDR3 consists of 16 residues. Germline assignment: CDR1 MGHRA and CDR2 YSYEKL.

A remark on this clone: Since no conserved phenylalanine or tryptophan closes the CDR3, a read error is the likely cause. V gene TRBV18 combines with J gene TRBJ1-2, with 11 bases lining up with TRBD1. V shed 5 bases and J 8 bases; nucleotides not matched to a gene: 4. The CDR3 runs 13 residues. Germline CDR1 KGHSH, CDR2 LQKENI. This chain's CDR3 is CASSGQGAWGYTL. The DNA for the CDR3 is TGTGCCAGCTCAGGACAGGGGGCGTGGGGCTACACCCTC.

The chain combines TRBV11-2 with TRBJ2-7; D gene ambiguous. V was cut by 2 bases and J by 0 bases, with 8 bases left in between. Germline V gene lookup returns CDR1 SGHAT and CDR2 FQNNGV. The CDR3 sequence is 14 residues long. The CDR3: CASSLYQDSYEQYF. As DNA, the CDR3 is TGTGCCAGCAGCTTATACCAGGACTCCTACGAGCAGTACTTC.

The CDR3 sequence: CASSLESGHYGYTF. For the CDR3, the DNA is TGCGCCAGCAGCTTGGAATCAGGCCACTATGGCTACACCTTC. The chain employs TRBV5-1 and TRBJ1-2; D gene unclear. The CDR3 is 14 residues long. The V end lost 0 bases, the J end lost 3 bases, and 9 bases lay between the germline ends. CDR1 is SGHRS, CDR2 YFSETQ, per germline.

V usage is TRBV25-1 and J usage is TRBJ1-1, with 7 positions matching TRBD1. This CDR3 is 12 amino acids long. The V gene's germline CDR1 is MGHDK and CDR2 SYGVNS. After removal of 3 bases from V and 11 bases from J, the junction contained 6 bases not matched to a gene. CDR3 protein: CASSDHDREAFF. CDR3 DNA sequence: TGTGCCAGCAGTGATCACGACAGGGAGGCTTTCTTT.

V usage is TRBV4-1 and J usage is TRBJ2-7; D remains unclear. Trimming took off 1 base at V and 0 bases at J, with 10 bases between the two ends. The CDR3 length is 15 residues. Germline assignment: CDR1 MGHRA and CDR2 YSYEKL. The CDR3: CASSQVAASSYEQYF. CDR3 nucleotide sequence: TGCGCCAGCAGCCAAGTTGCGGCCAGCTCCTACGAGCAGTACTTC.

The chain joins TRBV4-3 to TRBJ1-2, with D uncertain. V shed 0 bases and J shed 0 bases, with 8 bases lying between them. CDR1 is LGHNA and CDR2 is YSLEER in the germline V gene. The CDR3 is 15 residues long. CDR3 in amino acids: CASSQDNSPNYGYTF. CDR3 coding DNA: TGCGCCAGCAGCCAAGATAACAGCCCTAACTATGGCTACACCTTC.